Listed below are T cell receptor beta chains from one sample, sequenced in a study of lymphopenia after photon versus proton radiotherapy. TCRdb's table, derived via immunoSEQ multiplex PCR, lists solely in-frame clones and lacks some. The sample holds around 15,000 clones, 88% seen once. Sequences were derived from peripheral blood, sampled from a patient treated with proton-based radiotherapy. These receptors were taken from a woman in her sixties with cholangiocarcinoma. Some clones in this sample may be carry-over from other donors' samples. CDR3s include the opening cysteine and the closing phenylalanine or tryptophan. The D gene is left open where the match is weak. Part of the rows lack a size; the others show once, few, many or a class for expanded clones.

size,V,J,D,CDR3,DNA
-,TRBV7-8,TRBJ2-7,-,CASSLASWGDEQYF,TGTGCCAGCAGCTTGGCATCTTGGGGGGACGAGCAGTACTTC
once,TRBV2,TRBJ2-7,-,CASSVQQDVHEQYF,TGTGCCAGCAGTGTCCAACAGGATGTCCACGAGCAGTACTTC
-,TRBV19,TRBJ1-2,-,CASSIEDGSAGYTF,TGTGCCAGTAGTATAGAGGACGGGTCTGCGGGCTACACCTTC
few,TRBV9,TRBJ1-6,-,CASSGQGMNSPLHF,TGTGCCAGCAGCGGCCAGGGGATGAATTCACCCCTCCACTTT
-,TRBV2,TRBJ1-4,-,CASSESWAPKLFF,TGTGCCAGCAGTGAAAGCTGGGCCCCAAAACTGTTTTTT
few,TRBV6-5,TRBJ2-7,-,CASSKPGRIYEQYF,TGTGCCAGCAGTAAACCGGGAAGGATCTACGAGCAGTACTTC
-,TRBV2,TRBJ2-5,TRBD2,CASSGLAGETQYF,TGTGCCAGCAGCGGACTAGCGGGAGAGACCCAGTACTTC
-,TRBV9,TRBJ2-3,TRBD2,CASSAGTSGATDTQYF,TGTGCCAGCAGCGCTGGGACTAGCGGGGCCACAGATACGCAGTATTTT
-,TRBV2,TRBJ2-6,TRBD2,CASRGGWGGTGANVLTF,TGTGCCAGCAGGGGAGGATGGGGAGGGACTGGGGCCAACGTCCTGACTTTC
-,TRBV28,TRBJ2-1,TRBD2,CASSLSSGGAFVHEQFF,TGTGCCAGCAGTTTGTCTAGCGGGGGGGCCTTCGTCCATGAGCAGTTCTTC
few,TRBV19,TRBJ2-7,TRBD2,CASSDGTIHEQYF,TGTGCCAGTAGTGATGGGACTATCCACGAGCAGTACTTC
-,TRBV7-9,TRBJ1-1,-,CASSPQHRDTEAFF,TGTGCCAGCAGCCCCCAACACAGGGACACTGAAGCTTTCTTT
-,TRBV19,TRBJ2-5,-,CANLPGTLRLQETQYF,TGTGCCAACCTCCCCGGGACGCTGCGCCTCCAAGAGACCCAGTACTTC
-,TRBV6-5,TRBJ1-2,-,CASSYLGDYGYTF,TGTGCCAGCAGTTATTTAGGGGACTATGGCTACACCTTC
few,TRBV7-2,TRBJ2-5,-,CASSVSLTETQYF,TGTGCCAGCAGCGTAAGTTTGACGGAGACCCAGTACTTC
-,TRBV11-2,TRBJ2-7,-,CASSSGSLIPYEQYF,TGTGCCAGCAGCTCGGGCTCCTTAATCCCCTACGAGCAGTACTTC
once,TRBV7-2,TRBJ2-5,TRBD2,CASSSSGMGETQYF,TGTGCCAGCAGCTCTAGCGGGATGGGGGAGACCCAGTACTTC
-,TRBV20-1,TRBJ1-1,-,CSAGGWGEAFF,TGCAGTGCAGGGGGGTGGGGTGAAGCTTTCTTT
-,TRBV6-1,TRBJ2-2,-,CASIAAQNTGELFF,TGTGCCAGCATAGCGGCCCAAAACACCGGGGAGCTGTTTTTT
-,TRBV27,TRBJ1-4,-,CASGPTRTNEKLFF,TGTGCCAGCGGCCCGACAAGAACTAATGAAAAACTGTTTTTT
-,TRBV18,TRBJ1-6,TRBD1,CASSQPGGQGWSPLHF,TGTGCCAGCTCCCAACCGGGGGGACAGGGCTGGTCACCCCTCCACTTT
-,TRBV10-3,TRBJ1-5,-,CAISETGQINQPQHF,TGTGCCATCAGTGAGACGGGGCAGATCAATCAGCCCCAGCATTTT
-,TRBV5-1,TRBJ2-1,-,CASSLPRSPYNEQFF,TGCGCCAGCAGCCTCCCTCGCAGCCCCTACAATGAGCAGTTCTTC
-,TRBV7-9,TRBJ2-7,TRBD1,CASSLGRQGAFYEQYF,TGTGCCAGCAGCTTAGGTCGGCAGGGGGCCTTCTACGAGCAGTACTTC
few,TRBV10-2,TRBJ1-5,-,CASRSDGGNQPQHF,TGCGCCAGCAGGTCGGACGGAGGCAATCAGCCCCAGCATTTT
-,TRBV9,TRBJ2-3,TRBD2,CASSEGAGLDTDTQYF,TGTGCCAGCAGCGAGGGAGCGGGACTCGACACAGATACGCAGTATTTT
-,TRBV4-3,TRBJ2-1,-,CASSQPNGGEQFF,TGCGCCAGCAGCCAGCCGAATGGAGGTGAGCAGTTCTTC
medium-sized,TRBV27,TRBJ2-2,-,CASSWVFTGELFF,TGTGCCAGCAGTTGGGTGTTTACCGGGGAGCTGTTTTTT
-,TRBV19,TRBJ2-7,TRBD2,CAGGGSGSSYEQYF,TGTGCCGGAGGGGGGAGCGGGAGCTCCTACGAGCAGTACTTC
-,TRBV7-2,TRBJ2-3,-,CASSSSSDTQYF,TGTGCCAGCAGCTCTTCCTCAGATACGCAGTATTTT
-,TRBV7-2,TRBJ2-5,-,CASSPTPGLMKTQYF,TGTGCCAGCAGCCCCACCCCGGGACTTATGAAGACCCAGTACTTC
-,TRBV10-2,TRBJ2-3,TRBD2,CASSEPGTGGDTQYF,TGCGCCAGCAGTGAGCCCGGGACCGGGGGGGATACGCAGTATTTT
-,TRBV30,TRBJ1-5,-,CAWSVSRFGGNSNQPQHF,TGTGCCTGGAGTGTCAGTCGGTTTGGGGGCAATAGCAATCAGCCCCAGCATTTT
-,TRBV6-1,TRBJ1-2,-,CAANRGHANYGYTF,TGTGCCGCGAATCGGGGCCACGCAAACTATGGCTACACCTTC